This paragraph covers one TCR beta chain sequence. About 2 micrograms of genomic DNA, which was extracted from cryopreserved PBMCs, served as the material used for the TCR beta libraries. The protocol was immunoSEQ multiplex PCR, while the TCRdb copy is restricted to in-frame clones and leaves out a portion. The sample carries about 70,000 clones, about nine tenths recorded once. This entry belongs to a study of cytotoxic CD8 clonotypes in ibrutinib-treated CLL. The material was PBMCs, obtained after 12 months of ibrutinib treatment. This TCR came from a human donor with chronic lymphocytic leukemia.

DNA of the CDR3: TGTGCCAGCAGTGAGACCCCGGAAGGGGGAACTGAAGCTTTCTTT. This encodes CASSETPEGGTEAFF. The V call is TRBV6-1, the J call TRBJ1-1; a weak D match, TRBD1 (6 bases). In germline, CDR1 is MNHNS, CDR2 SASEGT. The germline V and J ends were trimmed by 3 bases and 5 bases, with 16 bases remaining between them. This CDR3 contains 15 residues.